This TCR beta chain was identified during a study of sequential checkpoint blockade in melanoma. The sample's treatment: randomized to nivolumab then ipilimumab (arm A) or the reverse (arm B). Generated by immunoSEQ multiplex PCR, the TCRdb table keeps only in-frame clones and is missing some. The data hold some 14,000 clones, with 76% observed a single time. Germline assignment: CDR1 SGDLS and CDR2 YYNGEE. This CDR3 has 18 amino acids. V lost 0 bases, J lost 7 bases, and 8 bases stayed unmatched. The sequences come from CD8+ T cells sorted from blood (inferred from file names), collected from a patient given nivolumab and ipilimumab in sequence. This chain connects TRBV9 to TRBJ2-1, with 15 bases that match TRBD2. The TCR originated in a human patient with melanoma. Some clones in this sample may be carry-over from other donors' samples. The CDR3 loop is CASSVAGTSGGPGNEQFF. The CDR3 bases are TGTGCCAGCAGCGTAGCAGGGACTAGCGGGGGGCCCGGTAATGAGCAGTTCTTC.